This is a list of T cell receptor beta chains from one sample in a study of shared clonotypes between healthy human individuals. Using immunoSEQ multiplex PCR, the repertoire was profiled, and TCRdb retains in-frame clones only, with some absent. Seen here are a few million clones, around 95% observed once, and the top ten hold approximately 0.13%. Specimen: naive CD4+ T cells sorted from blood. Every receptor here comes from a man younger than 30 in good health. Both conserved end residues are trimmed from each CDR3. D genes are given only for firm matches. A row's size may be missing; if present it is once, few, many or a size class.

d_call j_call v_call clone_size cdr3_aa
NA TRBJ2-2 TRBV7-2 NA ASSLGGWFTGELF
TRBD1 TRBJ1-2 TRBV6-1 NA ASSVTGGGGYT
NA TRBJ2-7 TRBV4-3 NA ASSQEGGHEQY
NA TRBJ2-4 TRBV2 NA ASSTGLGIQY
NA TRBJ1-4 TRBV29-1 NA SVEDQRNKLF
TRBD1 TRBJ2-3 TRBV4-1 NA ASSHLKPGTGGSDTQY
NA TRBJ1-5 TRBV28 NA ASSFDGIQPQH
NA TRBJ2-7 TRBV19 NA ASIKGAYEQY
TRBD1 TRBJ2-7 TRBV13 NA ASSLGGQLNYEQY
NA TRBJ1-1 TRBV7-2 once ASSLRYLNTEAF
NA TRBJ2-5 TRBV19 NA ASSTSKIQETQY
NA TRBJ2-5 TRBV5-1 once ASSLTGFQETQY
NA TRBJ2-5 TRBV11-2 NA ASSLLGRLQETQY
NA TRBJ1-6 TRBV4-1 NA ASSHMSAGRNNSPLH
TRBD1 TRBJ1-3 TRBV5-1 NA ASSLAGTGTSGNTIY
TRBD1 TRBJ2-7 TRBV7-9 NA ASSARDRVNYEQY
NA TRBJ1-5 TRBV6-5 NA VAGDQPQH
NA TRBJ1-6 TRBV9 NA ASSALGENSPLH
NA TRBJ1-5 TRBV28 NA ASSFIGQNSNQPQH
TRBD1 TRBJ2-1 TRBV7-8 NA ASSWKQGDEQF
TRBD1 TRBJ1-3 TRBV28 once ASIGDRRNTIY
NA TRBJ1-2 TRBV28 NA ASSGQIGYT
NA TRBJ1-5 TRBV6-5 NA ASTPGGSGQPQH
NA TRBJ2-7 TRBV7-8 NA ASSLARAGERYEQY
NA TRBJ1-4 TRBV27 NA ASSLRTNEKLF
NA TRBJ1-2 TRBV6-6 once ASSKSGGGET
TRBD1 TRBJ1-4 TRBV29-1 NA SVGDRGVATNEKLF
NA TRBJ1-6 TRBV30 NA AWSDHSNSPLH
TRBD1 TRBJ1-2 TRBV6-5 NA ASRPDRGAWYT
NA TRBJ2-1 TRBV2 NA ASSVHTGWGSEQF
NA TRBJ2-5 TRBV7-2 NA ASSFSSPETQY
NA TRBJ1-3 TRBV28 NA ASSRSDGSGNTIY
NA TRBJ2-2 TRBV18 NA ASSPVEAYLTGELF
NA TRBJ1-1 TRBV7-2 NA ASSLDLWFDQEGTTEAF
NA TRBJ2-7 TRBV6-6 once ASKQGGSSYEQY
NA TRBJ2-3 TRBV11-2 NA ASSLGWAGTPVTDTQY
TRBD1 TRBJ1-1 TRBV19 NA ASNAGTGVTEAF
NA TRBJ1-5 TRBV19 NA ASSIDGSGSNQPQH
NA TRBJ1-1 TRBV2 NA ASSTEGGTEAF
TRBD2 TRBJ2-1 TRBV28 NA ASTRPGLLYNEQF